Shown below are 26 T cell receptor beta chains from a single sample sequenced in a study of regulatory T cells in long-lasting Graves disease. Building of the TCR beta libraries involved iRepertoire HTBI primers and Arm-PCR of CDR3 regions. TCRdb used MiXCR to reprocess the multiplex PCR reads, holding one entry per CDR3 protein. The sample has approximately 460,000 distinct CDR3 sequences; around 15% are singletons. Time point reported: newly diagnosed GD, antithyroid drugs for less than 3 months. Preparation of the TCR library used RNA extracted from PBMCs. These same data were also listed under a study on T cells in Graves' hyperthyroidism and ophthalmopathy.

Material: peripheral blood mononuclear cells (PBMCs), obtained at new diagnosis, from a patient treated with antithyroid drugs. These receptors came from a woman younger than 45 with Graves disease.

This clonotype came up many times. The CDR3 spells CSARGRLAAYEQYF. The DNA of the CDR3 is TGCAGTGCTAGGGGGAGACTAGCGGCCTACGAGCAGTACTTC. The chain couples TRBV20-1 to TRBJ2-7; 9 nucleotides line up with TRBD2. The trim removed 3 bases at V and 2 bases at J, leaving 5 bases unmatched. Looked up from germline, CDR1 is DFQATT and CDR2 is SNEGSKA (reference sequence). CDR3 length: 14 amino acids.

The sample holds many counts of this clonotype. The chain carries TRBV5-6 and TRBJ1-6, with D uncertain. The CDR3 totals 15 residues. CDR1 SGHDT and CDR2 YYEEEE come from the germline V gene. V gave up 0 bases and J gave up 7 bases, with 11 bases separating them. DNA for the CDR3: TGTGCCAGCAGCTTGGGGAGCTACGGCAATTCACCCCTCCACTTT. Residues: CASSLGSYGNSPLHF.

This clonotype was counted ten times or more. The chain recombines TRBV7-9 with TRBJ2-7, with a possible D match to TRBD2 (6 bases). The CDR3 runs 16 residues. V lost 5 bases, J lost 3 bases, and 20 bases lay in between. The V gene's germline CDR1 is SEHNR and CDR2 FQNEAQ (reference sequence). The CDR3 is CASSRATGTFLYEQYF. The DNA of the CDR3 is TGTGCCAGCAGCCGTGCCACCGGGACTTTCCTCTACGAGCAGTACTTC.

In its sample, this clonotype was seen once. The V call is TRBV24-1, the J call TRBJ1-1; a weak D match, TRBD1 (6 bases). Trimming cost V 5 bases and J 3 bases, with 6 bases left between them. Germline V gene sequence: CDR1 KGHDR, CDR2 SFDVKD. This CDR3 is built from 12 residues. Here the CDR3 reads CATSAGDTEAFF. For the CDR3, the DNA is TGTGCCACCAGTGCAGGGGACACTGAAGCTTTCTTT.

This clonotype was seen many times. The chain combines TRBV6-5 with TRBJ2-1; 10 nucleotides match TRBD2. Germline V gives CDR1 MNHEY, CDR2 SVGAGI. This CDR3 has 18 residues. V trimming: 0 bases; J trimming: 3 bases; junction bases outside the gene matches: 8. CDR3 bases: TGTGCCAGCAGTTACTCCCCTTCACTAGCGGGGCACTACAATGAGCAGTTCTTC. Its translation: CASSYSPSLAGHYNEQFF.

On this clonotype itself: Being one base from a much bigger clone, this may be a read error. This chain connects TRBV5-1 to TRBJ1-1; D may be TRBD1 (6 bases). This CDR3 has 14 amino acids. CDR1 is SGHRS and CDR2 is YFSETQ in the germline V gene. This CDR3 is CASRYQRGYTEGFF. The CDR3 DNA sequence: TGCGCCAGCAGATACCAGAGGGGGTACACTGAAGGTTTCTTT.

This clonotype showed up many times. This sequence joins TRBV29-1 and TRBJ2-3; D unresolved. The V gene's germline CDR1 is SQVTM and CDR2 ANQGSEA. Trimming stripped 1 base from V and 2 bases from J, with 4 bases between. The CDR3 covers 12 residues. The CDR3 DNA is TGCAGCGTTGAAGGGATCACAGATACGCAGTATTTT. The encoded protein is CSVEGITDTQYF.

For the CDR3, the DNA is TGTGCCACCAGCAGCGGGACACCCGATTCACCCCTCCACTTT. It specifies CATSSGTPDSPLHF. The rearrangement uses TRBV15 and TRBJ1-6; possibly TRBD1 for D (6 bases). CDR3 size: 14 residues. V was trimmed by 3 bases and J by 8 bases, leaving 11 bases between them. Germline V gene sequence: CDR1 LNHNV, CDR2 YYDKDF (reference sequence).

This clonotype occurred many times. V is TRBV11-1 and J is TRBJ2-1, with a tentative D call TRBD2 (6 bases). Trimming cost V 5 bases and J 9 bases, with 11 bases left between them. The CDR3 contains 12 residues. Germline V gene sequence: CDR1 SGHAT, CDR2 FQDESV (reference sequence). CDR3: CASSRQGGEQFF. CDR3 coding DNA: TGTGCCAGCAGCCGTCAGGGAGGTGAGCAGTTCTTC.

In this sample, this clonotype turned up a few times. The V and J genes are TRBV28 and TRBJ1-5, with 9 bases lining up with TRBD1. Germline V lookup: CDR1 MDHEN, CDR2 SYDVKM. V lost 4 bases and J lost 2; bases outside the gene matches: 6. The length of the CDR3 is 16 residues. The CDR3 sequence is CASSSHRTGGNQPQHF. CDR3 in DNA: TGTGCCAGCAGTTCCCACCGGACAGGGGGCAATCAGCCCCAGCATTTT.

This rearrangement joins TRBV4-3 to TRBJ2-1, with a weak D call TRBD1 (6 bases). V lost 0 bases and J lost 2, with 8 bases in between. The CDR3 is 15 amino acids. CDR1 is LGHNA, CDR2 YSLEER, per germline. CDR3 region: CASSQDRGTYNEQFF. The CDR3, as DNA: TGCGCCAGCAGCCAAGATAGGGGGACCTACAATGAGCAGTTCTTC.

This clonotype was counted ten times or more. The rearrangement links TRBV2 to TRBJ2-3, with TRBD2 as a possible D gene (6 bases). The CDR3 extends over 14 amino acids. V dropped 6 bases and J dropped 0 bases, with 10 bases sitting between them. The germline gives CDR1 SNHLY, CDR2 FYNNEI. The CDR3 loop reads CASRADYSTDTQYF. The CDR3, as DNA: TGTGCCAGCAGAGCGGACTATAGCACAGATACGCAGTATTTT.

The V and J genes are TRBV4-2 and TRBJ2-5; TRBD2 aligns across 7 bases. Germline values: CDR1 LGHNA, CDR2 YNFKEQ. The CDR3 extends over 16 amino acids. V was pared by 0 bases and J by 5 bases, with 9 bases of the junction left unmatched. Here the CDR3 reads CASSQEGRGSVETQYF. The CDR3 DNA reads as TGTGCCAGCAGCCAAGAAGGACGCGGGAGCGTGGAGACCCAGTACTTC.

This clonotype appeared many times. The chain links TRBV2 to TRBJ2-3; D is possibly TRBD1 (5 bases). CDR3 length: 15 residues. The germline V gene encodes CDR1 SNHLY and CDR2 FYNNEI. V was clipped by 1 base and J by 5 bases, with 13 bases between them. The CDR3 here is CASSEGTYLGDTQYF. The DNA for the CDR3 is TGTGCCAGCAGTGAAGGGACATACCTGGGAGATACGCAGTATTTT. The full variable domain, in which reference TRBV2 and TRBJ2-3 provide the parts outside the CDR3, is EPEVTQTPSHQVTQMGQEVILRCVPISNHLYFYWYRQILGQKVEFLVSFYNNEISEKSEIFDDQFSVERPDGSNFTLKIRSTKLEDSAMYFCASSEGTYLGDTQYFGPGTRLTVL.

This clonotype was observed many times. The chain uses TRBV27 and TRBJ1-1, with 7 bases identical to TRBD1. From germline, CDR1 is MNHEY and CDR2 SMNVEV (reference sequence). The CDR3 is made up of 13 amino acids. Losses at the gene ends were 7 bases for V and 1 base for J; bases not matched to a gene: 3. In nucleotides, the CDR3 is TGTGCCAGCAAGAGACAGGGGAACACTGAAGCTTTCTTT. It specifies CASKRQGNTEAFF.

Many counts were recorded for this clonotype. The rearrangement uses TRBV5-1 and TRBJ2-7; 7 bases map to TRBD1. V was pared by 1 base and J by 7 bases, with 11 bases of the junction left unmatched. The CDR3 has 15 amino acids. The germline CDR1 and CDR2 sequences are SGHRS and YFSETQ. CDR3 in amino acids: CASSLRLDRPLEQYF. The CDR3 nucleotides read TGCGCCAGCAGCTTGAGGTTGGACAGGCCCTTAGAGCAGTACTTC.

The sample holds many counts of this clonotype. V is TRBV9 and J is TRBJ2-7; 8 positions agree with TRBD1. CDR1 SGDLS and CDR2 YYNGEE come from the germline V gene. The CDR3 extends over 15 amino acids. J was trimmed by 6 bases and V by 3 bases; bases with no gene match: 11. CDR3 sequence reads: CASSALPGQVGEQYF. In DNA form, the CDR3 reads TGTGCCAGCAGCGCTTTACCGGGACAGGTCGGCGAGCAGTACTTC.

Concerning this clonotype: A much larger clone sits a single nucleotide away, making a read error possible. This chain links TRBV13 with TRBJ2-3, with D perhaps matching TRBD1 (6 bases). CDR1 and CDR2 (germline): PRHDT, FYEKMQ (reference sequence). The CDR3 totals 16 residues. The V end lost 5 bases, the J end lost 1 base, and 16 bases lay between the germline ends. The chain's CDR3 is CASSPGVGAGTDTQYF. DNA for the CDR3: TGTGCCAGCAGCCCGGGTGTGGGGGCGGGCACAGATACGCAGTATTTT.

This clonotype occurred many times. The V and J genes are TRBV3-1 and TRBJ2-5, with TRBD2 as a possible D gene (5 bases). Trimming shortened V by 4 bases and J by 6 bases, and 15 bases separated the two germline ends. CDR3 length: 14 amino acids. Germline lookup yields CDR1 LGHDT and CDR2 YNNKEL (reference sequence). The CDR3 spells CASSPPLRGQTQYF. The CDR3 DNA sequence: TGTGCCAGCAGCCCCCCATTACGAGGGCAGACCCAGTACTTC.

This clonotype was seen repeatedly, ten times or more. This rearrangement joins TRBV27 to TRBJ2-1; D is unclear. This CDR3 region has 13 residues. The ends were cut back, 4 bases at V and 10 bases at J, with 14 bases in the middle. The germline V gene encodes CDR1 MNHEY and CDR2 SMNVEV (reference sequence). Here the CDR3 reads CASSSSPGAEQFF. The CDR3 DNA sequence: TGTGCCAGCAGTTCGTCCCCGGGTGCGGAGCAGTTCTTC.

This clonotype was picked up many times. This sequence joins TRBV11-2 and TRBJ2-5, with unresolved D. CDR1 and CDR2 from the germline V gene are SGHAT and FQNNGV. Trimming cost V 1 base and J 4 bases, with 13 bases left between them. The CDR3 loop spans 15 amino acids. The CDR3 loop is CASSLGPTGRETQYF. CDR3 coding DNA: TGTGCCAGCAGCTTAGGCCCGACTGGTCGAGAGACCCAGTACTTC.

J is TRBJ2-5 and V is TRBV7-8; TRBD2 matches at 8 bases. The CDR3 runs to 15 residues. Germline V gene sequence: CDR1 SGHVS, CDR2 FQNEAQ. V dropped 1 base and J dropped 1; count of bases not matched to a gene: 2. CDR3 region: CASSLGGTSQETQYF. The CDR3 DNA reads as TGTGCCAGCAGCTTAGGAGGGACTAGCCAAGAGACCCAGTACTTC.

Note on this clonotype: A far larger clone differs by one base, so this is likely a read error. V gene TRBV7-2 combines with J gene TRBJ2-7; D unclear. Germline V gene sequence: CDR1 SGHTA, CDR2 FQGNSA. This CDR3 has 14 amino acids. For the CDR3, the DNA is TGTGCCGGCAGCGCAAACATGGGCAACTACGAGCAGTACTTC. This translates into CAGSANMGNYEQYF.

This clonotype was seen more than once but under ten times. Relative to the germline gene, one junction end is altered; a read error may explain this. CDR3 in DNA: TGTGCTAGTGGTTTGGTGACAGGGGGCTCCTACAATGAGCGGTTCTTC. It codes for CASGLVTGGSYNERFF. V and J are TRBV12-5 and TRBJ2-1, with 10 positions matching TRBD1. The germline V gene encodes CDR1 LGHNT and CDR2 FRNRAP. The CDR3 has 16 residues.

Many counts were recorded for this clonotype. The chain recombines TRBV18 with TRBJ1-2, with a tentative D call TRBD1 (6 bases). Germline loops: CDR1 KGHSH, CDR2 LQKENI. Trimming pared 10 bases from V and 5 bases from J, leaving 17 bases between. This CDR3 is built from 13 residues. In DNA form, the CDR3 reads TGTGCCACCTCCGCGGGGGCCGGGTATGGCTACACCTTC. It is translated as CATSAGAGYGYTF.

This clonotype was recorded many times. V gene TRBV5-1 combines with J gene TRBJ2-7, with no clear D. With 0 bases removed from V and 2 bases from J, the gap between germline ends came to 9 bases. The CDR3 covers 14 residues. Germline values: CDR1 SGHRS, CDR2 YFSETQ. The CDR3 here is CASSLALSTYEQYF. The CDR3 nucleotides read TGCGCCAGCAGCTTGGCCCTCTCCACCTACGAGCAGTACTTC.